The 20 T cell receptor beta chains listed next were all sequenced from one sample in a study of beta chain features in type 1 diabetes. All of the isolated RNA was reverse transcribed, so expressed TCRB transcripts were sequenced. Some clones are missing from TCRdb's copy, which holds only in-frame ones; the method was immunoSEQ multiplex PCR. This table holds tens of thousands of clones, about 64% found once. The sequencing input was Tregs from blood. These receptors originate from a woman aged 25-40 years in good health.

The DNA for the CDR3 is TGTGCCAGCAGTGAACCAGACACAGATACGCAGTATTTT. Protein product: CASSEPDTDTQYF. The chain links TRBV2 to TRBJ2-3; D is unresolved. With 2 bases removed from V and 2 bases from J, the gap between germline ends came to 5 bases. This CDR3 is 13 amino acids long. The V gene's germline CDR1 is SNHLY and CDR2 FYNNEI.

This clone has just a few counts. The chain joins TRBV5-1 to TRBJ2-1; TRBD2 agrees at 12 bases. The V and J ends lost 4 bases and 9 bases, in that order; junction bases with no gene match: 11. The germline V gene encodes CDR1 SGHRS and CDR2 YFSETQ. The CDR3 runs 16 residues. The CDR3 DNA reads TGCGCCAGCAGCCGGACTAGCGGGATAAATTCGGGTGAGCAGTTCTTC. Residues: CASSRTSGINSGEQFF. The full variable domain, in which reference TRBV5-1 and TRBJ2-1 provide the parts outside the CDR3, is KAGVTQTPRYLIKTRGQQVTLSCSPISGHRSVSWYQQTPGQGLQFLFEYFSETQRNKGNFPGRFSGRQFSNSRSEMNVSTLELGDSALYLCASSRTSGINSGEQFFGPGTRLTVL.

The J gene is TRBJ1-5, the V gene TRBV5-6; a weak D match, TRBD1 (6 bases). CDR3 size: 18 residues. Germline V CDR1 and CDR2: SGHDT, YYEEEE. Deletions cut 4 bases from V and 0 bases from J, with 20 bases between. The CDR3 bases are TGTGCCAGCAGCCGCAGGTACAGGGAGCGGATTAGCAATCAGCCCCAGCATTTT. As protein: CASSRRYRERISNQPQHF. Full variable domain (outside the CDR3, taken from reference TRBV5-6 and TRBJ1-5): DAGVTQSPTHLIKTRGQQVTLRCSPKSGHDTVSWYQQALGQGPQFIFQYYEEEERQRGNFPDRFSGHQFPNYSSELNVNALLLGDSALYLCASSRRYRERISNQPQHFGDGTRLSIL.

This sequence joins TRBV7-9 and TRBJ2-1; TRBD2 matches at 12 bases. J was trimmed by 5 bases and V by 4 bases; bases with no gene match: 3. CDR3 length: 15 residues. The germline CDR1 and CDR2 sequences are SEHNR and FQNEAQ (reference sequence). In DNA, the CDR3 is TGTGCCAGCAGCTCACTAGCGGGAGGTCACAATGAGCAGTTCTTC. Amino acid sequence: CASSSLAGGHNEQFF.

This chain connects TRBV10-3 to TRBJ2-7, with TRBD2 matching 15 bases. Germline V gene lookup returns CDR1 ENHRY and CDR2 SYGVKD. This CDR3 has 13 residues. Trimming removed 10 bases from V and 4 bases from J; junction bases left unmatched: 2. The DNA of the CDR3 is TGTGCCACAGGGACTAGCGGGAGGTACGAGCAGTACTTC. This sequence encodes CATGTSGRYEQYF.

The chain combines TRBV20-1 with TRBJ2-7; no clear D gene. In germline, CDR1 is DFQATT, CDR2 SNEGSKA (reference sequence). Trimming removed 3 bases at V and 3 bases at J, with 6 bases between. CDR3 size: 11 residues. As DNA, the CDR3 is TGCAGTGCTAGCCTCCGCTACGAGCAGTACTTC. Translation gives CSASLRYEQYF.

The chain carries TRBV5-4 and TRBJ2-1; 12 bases align to TRBD2. The V and J ends lost 4 bases and 1 base, in that order; junction bases with no gene match: 3. The CDR3 covers 16 residues. Germline CDR1 SGHNT, CDR2 YYREEE (reference sequence). This CDR3 is CASSPLAGGSYNEQFF. CDR3 coding DNA: TGTGCCAGCAGCCCACTAGCGGGAGGATCCTACAATGAGCAGTTCTTC.

The V and J genes are TRBV4-2 and TRBJ2-3; 8 nucleotides match TRBD1. This CDR3 has 16 amino acids. Per the germline V gene, CDR1 is LGHNA and CDR2 is YNFKEQ. Losses at the gene ends were 0 bases for V and 5 bases for J; bases not matched to a gene: 7. The CDR3 DNA reads TGTGCCAGCAGCCAAGATTCAGGGGGCGCGGGAGATACGCAGTATTTT. The encoded protein is CASSQDSGGAGDTQYF.

Points on this clone: One junction end does not reproduce the germline sequence, and a read error may be involved. This chain connects TRBV4-3 to TRBJ2-1; 10 bases line up with TRBD1. This CDR3 region has 19 residues. CDR1 is LGHNA and CDR2 is YSLEER in the germline V gene. The CDR3 bases are TGCGCCGGCAGCCAAGCCCGGGACAGGGGTAAATGGTCCTACAATGAGCAGTTCTTC. Translation gives CAGSQARDRGKWSYNEQFF.

This sequence joins TRBV5-1 and TRBJ2-5; perhaps TRBD2 as D (6 bases). V lost 4 bases and J lost 0, with 16 bases in between. Germline lookup yields CDR1 SGHRS and CDR2 YFSETQ. The CDR3 has 16 amino acids. CDR3 nucleotide sequence: TGCGCCAGCAGCCCAGAGGACTATAGGTACCAAGAGACCCAGTACTTC. Amino acid sequence: CASSPEDYRYQETQYF.

The CDR3 sequence: CASSLDGTLRPYEQYF. The DNA of the CDR3 is TGCGCCAGCAGCTTGGACGGGACTCTACGTCCCTACGAGCAGTACTTC. The genes are TRBV5-1 and TRBJ2-7; maybe TRBD2 (6 bases). The CDR3 covers 16 residues. Germline loops: CDR1 SGHRS, CDR2 YFSETQ. V was trimmed by 0 bases and J by 2 bases, leaving 15 bases between them.

This clone was seen only once. The gene calls are TRBV7-9 and TRBJ1-5; D not resolved. The CDR3 length is 14 residues. V lost 1 base to trimming and J lost 2 bases, with 6 bases between them. Germline loops: CDR1 SEHNR, CDR2 FQNEAQ (reference sequence). For the CDR3, the DNA is TGTGCCAGCAGCTTAGTCGGTGGCAATCAGCCCCAGCATTTT. Its protein is CASSLVGGNQPQHF. Variable domain in full (rest from reference TRBV7-9 and TRBJ1-5): DTGVSQNPRHKITKRGQNVTFRCDPISEHNRLYWYRQTLGQGPEFLTYFQNEAQLEKSRLLSDRFSAERPKGSFSTLEIQRTEQGDSAMYLCASSLVGGNQPQHFGDGTRLSIL.

CDR3 in amino acids: CASRRMWSSYEQYF. The CDR3, as DNA: TGTGCCAGCAGACGAATGTGGAGCTCCTACGAGCAGTACTTC. The V and J genes are TRBV7-2 and TRBJ2-7, with D unclear. The length of the CDR3 is 14 residues. Germline CDR1 SGHTA, CDR2 FQGNSA. Trimming left V 6 bases short and J 0 bases short, with 12 bases between.

The CDR3 here is CASSPGLDHNEQYF. CDR3 nucleotides: TGTGCCAGCTCACCGGGACTAGATCACAACGAGCAGTACTTC. V and J are TRBV18 and TRBJ2-7, with 8 bases matching TRBD2. The CDR3 length is 14 residues. Germline lookup yields CDR1 KGHSH and CDR2 LQKENI. After removal of 3 bases from V and 5 bases from J, the junction contained 6 bases not matched to a gene.

V and J are TRBV28 and TRBJ2-2; maybe TRBD2 (5 bases). This CDR3 region has 12 residues. Trimming took 6 bases from V and 9 from J, leaving 11 bases between them. Germline V gene lookup returns CDR1 MDHEN and CDR2 SYDVKM. Here the CDR3 reads CASRPGGRELFF. CDR3 bases: TGTGCCAGCAGGCCCGGAGGACGGGAGCTGTTTTTT.

V and J are TRBV7-9 and TRBJ2-1; a weak D match, TRBD2 (6 bases). Germline-derived CDR1 and CDR2 are SEHNR and FQNEAQ (reference sequence). V dropped 3 bases and J dropped 0 bases, with 6 bases sitting between them. This CDR3 comprises 14 residues. The chain's CDR3 is CASSLGGSYNEQFF. The CDR3 region has the DNA TGTGCCAGCAGCTTGGGGGGCTCCTACAATGAGCAGTTCTTC.

The chain carries TRBV4-2 and TRBJ2-7, with 7 nucleotides matching TRBD1. This CDR3 has 15 residues. V dropped 0 bases and J dropped 3; count of bases not matched to a gene: 5. Germline V gene data show CDR1 as LGHNA and CDR2 as YNFKEQ. The CDR3 DNA follows: TGTGCCAGCAGCCAAGAGGCGACAGGGAACTACGAGCAGTACTTC. This gives the protein CASSQEATGNYEQYF.

This clone has just a few counts. The CDR3, as DNA: TGTGCCAGCAGTATTATATTTCCCGGGACAGGGGTGACCGAGCAGTACTTC. Translation gives CASSIIFPGTGVTEQYF. The rearrangement joins TRBV28 to TRBJ2-7, with 10 bases aligning to TRBD1. This CDR3 has 17 amino acids. Germline CDR1 is MDHEN and CDR2 is SYDVKM. With 5 bases clipped from V and 6 bases from J, the junction kept 16 bases outside the gene matches.

This chain connects TRBV30 to TRBJ2-1; 7 bases are a match to TRBD2. J lost 10 bases, V lost 0 bases, and 6 bases had no gene match. The CDR3 is made up of 13 amino acids. Germline V gene sequence: CDR1 GTSNPN, CDR2 SVGIG (reference sequence). CDR3 region: CAWSVGTMGEQFF. CDR3 nucleotide sequence: TGTGCCTGGAGTGTCGGGACTATGGGAGAGCAGTTCTTC.

This clone has only one observation. CDR3 loop: CASSEGGLMKELFF. In DNA form, the CDR3 reads TGTGCCAGCAGTGAAGGAGGACTAATGAAGGAACTGTTTTTT. The J gene is TRBJ1-4, the V gene TRBV2; D remains ambiguous. Germline V lookup: CDR1 SNHLY, CDR2 FYNNEI. The V gene lost 1 base and the J gene lost 12 bases, with 15 bases spanning the gap. The length of the CDR3 is 14 residues.